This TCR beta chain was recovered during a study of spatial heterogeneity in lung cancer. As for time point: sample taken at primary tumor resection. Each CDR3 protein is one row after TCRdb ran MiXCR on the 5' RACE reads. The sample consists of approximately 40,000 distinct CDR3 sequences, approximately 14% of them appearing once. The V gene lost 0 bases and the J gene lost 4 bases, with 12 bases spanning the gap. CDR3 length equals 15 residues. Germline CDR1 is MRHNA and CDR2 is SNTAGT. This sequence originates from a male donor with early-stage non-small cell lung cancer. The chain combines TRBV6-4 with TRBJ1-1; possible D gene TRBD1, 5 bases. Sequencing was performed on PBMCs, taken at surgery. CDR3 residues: CASSDSPTGGTEAFF. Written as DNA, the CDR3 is TGTGCCAGCAGTGACTCCCCCACGGGGGGCACTGAAGCTTTCTTT.